The sequence of this T cell receptor (beta chain) was determined in a study of technical replicates of blood from four donors. Repertoires were generated with immunoSEQ multiplex PCR, while TCRdb's copy carries only in-frame clones and drops some. The sample shows roughly 80,000 clones, 89% of them seen only once. Germline CDR1 and CDR2: MNHEY and SVGAGI. This CDR3 has 16 residues. V was clipped by 2 bases and J by 4 bases; unmatched bases: 4. This sequence was found in a human donor in good health. The sequenced sample consisted of T cells isolated from PBMCs. V usage is TRBV6-5 and J usage is TRBJ2-2; 10 bases align to TRBD1. DNA of the CDR3: TGTGCCAGCAGTTACATCCGGACAGGGGGCACCGGGGAGCTGTTTTTT. Protein: CASSYIRTGGTGELFF.